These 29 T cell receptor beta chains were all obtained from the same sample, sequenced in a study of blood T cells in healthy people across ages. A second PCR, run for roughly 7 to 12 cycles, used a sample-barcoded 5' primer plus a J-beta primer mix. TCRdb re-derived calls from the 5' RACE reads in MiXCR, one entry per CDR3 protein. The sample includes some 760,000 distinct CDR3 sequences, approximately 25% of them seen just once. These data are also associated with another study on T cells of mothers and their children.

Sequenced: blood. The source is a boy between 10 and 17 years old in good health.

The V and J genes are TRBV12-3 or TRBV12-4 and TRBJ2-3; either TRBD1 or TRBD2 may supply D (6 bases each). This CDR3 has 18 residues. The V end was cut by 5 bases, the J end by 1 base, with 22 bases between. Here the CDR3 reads CASSTSLGGPRGTDTQYF. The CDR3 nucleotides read TGTGCCAGCAGTACGTCCTTAGGGGGGCCTAGGGGCACAGATACGCAGTATTTT.

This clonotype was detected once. The CDR3: CSVRAGWEAYNEQFF. CDR3 nucleotide sequence: TGCAGCGTTCGGGCAGGGTGGGAGGCCTACAATGAGCAGTTCTTC. The chain links TRBV29-1 to TRBJ2-5; D perhaps matches TRBD2 (6 bases). TRBJ2-1 explains the end of the DNA better; the J call may be wrong. Germline V gene data show CDR1 as SQVTM and CDR2 as ANQGSEA. The CDR3 has 15 residues.

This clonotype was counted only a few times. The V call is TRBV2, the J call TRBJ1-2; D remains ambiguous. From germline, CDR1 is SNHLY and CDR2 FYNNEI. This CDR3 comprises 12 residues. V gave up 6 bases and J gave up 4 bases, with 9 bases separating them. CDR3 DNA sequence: TGTGCCAGCAGGTCTTTGGGCTATGGCTACACCTTC. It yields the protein CASRSLGYGYTF.

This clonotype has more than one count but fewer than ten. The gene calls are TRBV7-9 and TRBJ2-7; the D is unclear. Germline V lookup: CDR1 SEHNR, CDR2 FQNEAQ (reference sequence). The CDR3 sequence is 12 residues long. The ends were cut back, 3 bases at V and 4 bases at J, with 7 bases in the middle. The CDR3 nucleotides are TGTGCCAGCAGCTTTGGGGAATACGAGCAGTACTTC. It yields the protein CASSFGEYEQYF.

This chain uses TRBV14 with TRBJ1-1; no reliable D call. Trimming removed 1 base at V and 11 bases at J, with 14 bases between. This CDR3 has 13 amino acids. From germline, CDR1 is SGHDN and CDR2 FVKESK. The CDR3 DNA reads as TGTGCCAGCAGCCAAGCCTTGGGAGGGTTTGCTTTCTTT. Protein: CASSQALGGFAFF. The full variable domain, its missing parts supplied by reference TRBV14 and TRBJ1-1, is EAGVTQFPSHSVIEKGQTVTLRCDPISGHDNLYWYRRVMGKEIKFLLHFVKESKQDESGMPNNRFLAERTGGTYSTLKVQPAELEDSGVYFCASSQALGGFAFFGQGTRLTVV.

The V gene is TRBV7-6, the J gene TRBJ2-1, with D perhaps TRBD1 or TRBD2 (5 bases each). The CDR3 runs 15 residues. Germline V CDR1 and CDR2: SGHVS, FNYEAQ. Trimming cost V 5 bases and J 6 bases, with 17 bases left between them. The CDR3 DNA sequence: TGTGCCAGCAGCCCCTCGAGGGGTGTGTCCAATGAGCAGTTCTTC. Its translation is CASSPSRGVSNEQFF.

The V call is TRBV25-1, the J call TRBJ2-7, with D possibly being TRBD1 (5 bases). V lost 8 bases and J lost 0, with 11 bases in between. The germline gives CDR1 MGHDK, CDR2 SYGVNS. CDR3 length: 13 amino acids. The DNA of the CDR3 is TGTGCCAGCGCCGGACATTACTCCTACGAGCAGTACTTC. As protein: CASAGHYSYEQYF.

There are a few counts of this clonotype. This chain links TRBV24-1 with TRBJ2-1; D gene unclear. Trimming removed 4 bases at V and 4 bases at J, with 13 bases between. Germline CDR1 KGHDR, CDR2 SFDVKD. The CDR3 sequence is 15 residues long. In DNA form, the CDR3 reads TGTGCCACCAGTGAGGGCAACGGGTTTTACAATGAGCAGTTCTTC. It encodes CATSEGNGFYNEQFF.

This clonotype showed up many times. DNA of the CDR3: TGTGCCAGCAGTTTCGTCGGGGTCGGCTCCTACGAGCAGTACTTC. Translation gives CASSFVGVGSYEQYF. This chain links TRBV27 with TRBJ2-7; TRBD2 is a possible D gene (5 bases). The V gene's germline CDR1 is MNHEY and CDR2 SMNVEV (reference sequence). Trimming left V 3 bases short and J 0 bases short, with 12 bases between. The CDR3 totals 15 residues.

The CDR3 spells CSGSGGPTYGYTF. The CDR3 DNA follows: TGCAGCGGATCAGGGGGCCCGACCTATGGCTACACCTTC. V and J are TRBV29-1 and TRBJ1-2; 8 bases map to TRBD1. The germline V gene has CDR1 SQVTM and CDR2 ANQGSEA. The CDR3 covers 13 residues. V shed 7 bases, J shed 4 bases, and the junction held 8 bases outside the gene matches. Full variable domain (outside the CDR3, taken from reference TRBV29-1 and TRBJ1-2): SAVISQKPSRDICQRGTSLTIQCQVDSQVTMMFWYRQQPGQSLTLIATANQGSEATYESGFVIDKFPISRPNLTFSTLTVSNMSPEDSSIYLCSGSGGPTYGYTFGSGTRLTVV.

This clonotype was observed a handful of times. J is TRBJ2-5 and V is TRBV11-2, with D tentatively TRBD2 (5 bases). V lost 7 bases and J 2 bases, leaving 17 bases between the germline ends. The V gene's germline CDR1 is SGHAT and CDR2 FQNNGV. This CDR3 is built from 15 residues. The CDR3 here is CASTSFGGPQETQYF. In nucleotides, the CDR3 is TGTGCCAGCACCTCCTTCGGAGGCCCTCAAGAGACCCAGTACTTC.

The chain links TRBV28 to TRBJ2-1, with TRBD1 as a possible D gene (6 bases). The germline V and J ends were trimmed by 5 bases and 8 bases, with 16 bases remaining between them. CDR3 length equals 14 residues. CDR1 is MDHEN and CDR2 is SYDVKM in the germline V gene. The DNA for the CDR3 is TGTGCCAGCAGTACCACAGGGATCCGACATGAGCAGTTCTTC. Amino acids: CASSTTGIRHEQFF.

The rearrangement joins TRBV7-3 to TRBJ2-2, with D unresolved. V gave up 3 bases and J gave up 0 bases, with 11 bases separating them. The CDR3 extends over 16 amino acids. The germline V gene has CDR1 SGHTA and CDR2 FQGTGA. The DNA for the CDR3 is TGTGCCAGCAGCTTGGGCCCAAGGTCGAACACCGGGGAGCTGTTTTTT. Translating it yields CASSLGPRSNTGELFF.

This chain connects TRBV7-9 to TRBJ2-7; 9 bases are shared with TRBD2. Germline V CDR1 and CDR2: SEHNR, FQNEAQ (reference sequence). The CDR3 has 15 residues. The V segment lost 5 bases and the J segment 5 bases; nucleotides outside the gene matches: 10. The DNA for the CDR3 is TGTGCCAGCAGCCTACGAAGTAGCGGGAGAAACGAGCAGTACTTC. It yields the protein CASSLRSSGRNEQYF.

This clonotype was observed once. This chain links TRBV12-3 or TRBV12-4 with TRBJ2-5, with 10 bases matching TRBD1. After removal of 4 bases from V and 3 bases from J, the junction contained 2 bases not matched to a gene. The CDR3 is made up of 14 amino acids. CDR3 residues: CASSSDRGEETQYF. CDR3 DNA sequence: TGTGCCAGCAGTTCGGACAGGGGGGAAGAGACCCAGTACTTC.

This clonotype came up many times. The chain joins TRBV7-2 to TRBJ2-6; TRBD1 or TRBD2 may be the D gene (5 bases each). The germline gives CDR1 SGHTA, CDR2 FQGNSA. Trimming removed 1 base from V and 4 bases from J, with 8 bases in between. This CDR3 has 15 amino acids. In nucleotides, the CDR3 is TGTGCCAGCAGCTTAGGAGGGACCGGGGCCAACGTCCTGACTTTC. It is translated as CASSLGGTGANVLTF.

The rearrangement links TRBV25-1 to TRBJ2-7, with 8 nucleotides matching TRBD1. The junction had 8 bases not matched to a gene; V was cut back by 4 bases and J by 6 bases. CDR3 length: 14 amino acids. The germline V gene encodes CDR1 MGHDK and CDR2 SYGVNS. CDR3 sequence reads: CASSVSGQGFEQYF. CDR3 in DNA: TGTGCCAGCAGTGTGTCAGGACAGGGATTCGAGCAGTACTTC.

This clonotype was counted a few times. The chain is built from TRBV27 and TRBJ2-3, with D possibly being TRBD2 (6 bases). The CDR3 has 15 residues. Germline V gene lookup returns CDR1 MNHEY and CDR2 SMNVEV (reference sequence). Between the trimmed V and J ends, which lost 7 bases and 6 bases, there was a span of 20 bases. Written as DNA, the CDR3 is TGTGCCAGCACCTCGGGACTCCACTATTTCGATACGCAGTATTTT. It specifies CASTSGLHYFDTQYF.

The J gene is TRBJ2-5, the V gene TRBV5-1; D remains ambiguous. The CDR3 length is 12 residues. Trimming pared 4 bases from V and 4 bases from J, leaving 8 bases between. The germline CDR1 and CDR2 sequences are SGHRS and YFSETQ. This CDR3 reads CASSVGLETQYF. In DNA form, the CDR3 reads TGCGCCAGCAGCGTCGGGTTAGAGACCCAGTACTTC. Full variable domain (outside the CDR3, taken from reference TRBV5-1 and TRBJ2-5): KAGVTQTPRYLIKTRGQQVTLSCSPISGHRSVSWYQQTPGQGLQFLFEYFSETQRNKGNFPGRFSGRQFSNSRSEMNVSTLELGDSALYLCASSVGLETQYFGPGTRLLVL.

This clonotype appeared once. The CDR3 region is CASSVKLRDSNQPQHF. The CDR3 region has the DNA TGTGCCAGCAGTGTTAAGTTGAGGGACAGCAATCAGCCCCAGCATTTT. The chain combines TRBV2 with TRBJ1-5; D might be TRBD1 (5 bases). Germline V CDR1 and CDR2: SNHLY, FYNNEI. Trimming removed 4 bases from V and 1 base from J, with 14 bases in between. This CDR3 has 16 amino acids.

In nucleotides, the CDR3 is TGTGCCAGCTCACCAAGGGAGCTAGCCTCGAACACCGGGGAGCTGTTTTTT. It encodes CASSPRELASNTGELFF. The chain combines TRBV18 with TRBJ2-2, with a possible D match to TRBD2 (5 bases). Germline lookup yields CDR1 KGHSH and CDR2 LQKENI. The CDR3 contains 17 residues. The V end lost 2 bases, the J end lost 0 bases, and 13 bases lay between the germline ends.

CDR3 amino acids: CASSLGVAWYEQYF. The CDR3 coding sequence is TGTGCCAGCAGCTTAGGGGTAGCTTGGTACGAGCAGTACTTC. This chain joins TRBV7-2 and TRBJ2-7; D gene uncertain. The CDR3 runs 14 residues. Germline-derived CDR1 and CDR2 are SGHTA and FQGNSA. V was trimmed by 1 base and J by 4 bases, leaving 11 bases between them.

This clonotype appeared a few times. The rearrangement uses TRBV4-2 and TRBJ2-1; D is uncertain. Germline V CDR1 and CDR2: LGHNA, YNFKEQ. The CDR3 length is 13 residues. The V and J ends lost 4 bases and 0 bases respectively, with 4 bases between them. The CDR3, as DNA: TGTGCCAGCAGCCCTAACTCCTACAATGAGCAGTTCTTC. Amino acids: CASSPNSYNEQFF.

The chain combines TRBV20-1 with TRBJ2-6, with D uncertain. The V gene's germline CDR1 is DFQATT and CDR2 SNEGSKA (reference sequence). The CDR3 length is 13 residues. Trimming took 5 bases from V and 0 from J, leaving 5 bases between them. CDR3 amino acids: CSALSSGANVLTF. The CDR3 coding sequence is TGCAGTGCTTTGAGCTCTGGGGCCAACGTCCTGACTTTC.

The chain's CDR3 is CSVLGGRAGETQYF. In DNA, the CDR3 is TGCAGCGTCTTAGGCGGGAGGGCCGGGGAGACCCAGTACTTC. The chain combines TRBV29-1 with TRBJ2-5; 9 bases align to TRBD2. This CDR3 contains 14 residues. Per germline, CDR1 SQVTM and CDR2 ANQGSEA. The V gene end was trimmed by 6 bases and the J gene end by 5 bases; junction bases not matched to a gene: 10.

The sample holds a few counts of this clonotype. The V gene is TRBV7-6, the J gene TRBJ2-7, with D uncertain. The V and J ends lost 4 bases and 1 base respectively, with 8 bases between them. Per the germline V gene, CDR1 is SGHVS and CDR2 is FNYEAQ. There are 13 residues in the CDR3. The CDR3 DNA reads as TGTGCCAGCAGCTCTTTCAGTTCCTACGAGCAGTACTTC. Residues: CASSSFSSYEQYF.

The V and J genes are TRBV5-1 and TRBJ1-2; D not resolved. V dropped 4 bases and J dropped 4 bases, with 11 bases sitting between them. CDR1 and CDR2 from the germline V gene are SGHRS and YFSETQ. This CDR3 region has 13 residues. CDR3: CASSEKFFYGYTF. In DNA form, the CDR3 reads TGCGCCAGCAGCGAAAAGTTTTTCTATGGCTACACCTTC.

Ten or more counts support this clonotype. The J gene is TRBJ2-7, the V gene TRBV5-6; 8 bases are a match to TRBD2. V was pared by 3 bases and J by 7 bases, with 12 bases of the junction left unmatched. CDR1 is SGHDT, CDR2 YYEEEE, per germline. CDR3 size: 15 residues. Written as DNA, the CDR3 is TGTGCCAGCAGCTGGACGCCAGCGGGAGCGAAAGAGCAGTACTTC. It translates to CASSWTPAGAKEQYF.

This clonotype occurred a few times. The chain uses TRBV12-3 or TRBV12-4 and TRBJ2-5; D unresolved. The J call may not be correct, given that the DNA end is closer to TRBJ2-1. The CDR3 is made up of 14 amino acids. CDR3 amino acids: CASSPLGSRNEQFF. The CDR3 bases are TGTGCCAGCAGTCCTCTCGGTAGCCGCAATGAGCAGTTCTTC.